These 27 T cell receptor beta chains came from one sample sequenced in a study of shared clonotypes between healthy human individuals. Profiled with immunoSEQ multiplex PCR; TCRdb holds only in-frame clones, not every one. The data show some 2.3 million clones, more than 80% seen once. The specimen sequenced was naive CD4+ T cells from PBMCs. Subset indicated: CD45RA+ positively selected. All receptors derive from a man between 18 and 35 years old in good health. Some clones in this sample may be carry-over from other donors' samples.

This CDR3 is CASRPSLGGHLTGELFF. DNA of the CDR3: TGTGCCAGCCGTCCCTCATTGGGGGGACATCTCACCGGGGAGCTGTTTTTT. The chain has TRBV19 and TRBJ2-2; D is possibly TRBD1 or TRBD2 (6 bases each). Germline lookup yields CDR1 LNHDA and CDR2 SQIVND (reference sequence). The CDR3 is made up of 17 amino acids. Trimming stripped 9 bases from V and 4 bases from J, with 24 bases between. Full variable domain (missing parts from reference TRBV19 and TRBJ2-2): DGGITQSPKYLFRKEGQNVTLSCEQNLNHDAMYWYRQDPGQGLRLIYYSQIVNDFQKGDIAEGYSVSREKKESFPLTVTSAQKNPTAFYLCASRPSLGGHLTGELFFGEGSRLTVL.

The chain joins TRBV11-2 to TRBJ1-1; no clear D gene. This CDR3 comprises 16 residues. In germline, CDR1 is SGHAT, CDR2 FQNNGV. Between the trimmed V and J ends, which lost 0 bases and 0 bases, there was a span of 11 bases. CDR3 bases: TGTGCCAGCAGCTTAGAGTTTTTTGGGGTGAACACTGAAGCTTTCTTT. It translates to CASSLEFFGVNTEAFF. The full variable domain, completed using reference TRBV11-2 and TRBJ1-1, is EAGVAQSPRYKIIEKRQSVAFWCNPISGHATLYWYQQILGQGPKLLIQFQNNGVVDDSQLPKDRFSAERLKGVDSTLKIQPAKLEDSAVYLCASSLEFFGVNTEAFFGQGTRLTVV.

The chain combines TRBV10-3 with TRBJ2-5; weak D call: TRBD2 (6 bases). Per germline, CDR1 ENHRY and CDR2 SYGVKD. V lost 6 bases to trimming and J lost 5 bases, with 19 bases between them. This CDR3 spans 15 amino acids. CDR3 in amino acids: CAIRRSTGESETQYF. The CDR3 nucleotides read TGTGCCATCAGGAGGTCGACGGGAGAGAGCGAGACCCAGTACTTC.

The chain uses TRBV18 and TRBJ1-2; 7 bases line up with TRBD1. V was clipped by 5 bases and J by 3 bases; unmatched bases: 9. CDR1 and CDR2 from the germline V gene are KGHSH and LQKENI. The CDR3 extends over 15 amino acids. The CDR3 DNA sequence: TGTGCCAGCTCAACTAGACAGGGCGGGGACTATGGCTACACCTTC. This encodes CASSTRQGGDYGYTF.

V and J are TRBV7-3 and TRBJ2-3; D is perhaps TRBD1 (5 bases). Germline lookup yields CDR1 SGHTA and CDR2 FQGTGA. This CDR3 has 15 amino acids. V gave up 1 base and J gave up 7 bases, with 15 bases separating them. The CDR3 protein is CASSLISRAQNTQYF. CDR3 DNA: TGTGCCAGCAGCTTAATATCCAGGGCCCAAAATACGCAGTATTTT.

V is TRBV28 and J is TRBJ1-2; D may be TRBD1 (5 bases). The germline V and J ends were trimmed by 7 bases and 4 bases, with 16 bases remaining between them. CDR1 is MDHEN, CDR2 SYDVKM, per germline. This CDR3 contains 14 residues. The CDR3 DNA reads TGTGCCAGCACCCAAGCGGGGGGAATCTATGGCTACACCTTC. Protein: CASTQAGGIYGYTF.

The chain couples TRBV18 to TRBJ2-3, with TRBD2 matching over 11 bases. This CDR3 has 16 residues. The ends lost 6 bases at V and 6 bases at J; junction bases unmatched: 11. Germline CDR1 KGHSH, CDR2 LQKENI. CDR3 in amino acids: CASSHEVASGRDTQYF. In DNA, the CDR3 is TGTGCCAGCTCCCACGAAGTGGCTAGCGGGAGGGATACGCAGTATTTT. Variable domain in full (rest from reference TRBV18 and TRBJ2-3): NAGVMQNPRHLVRRRGQEARLRCSPMKGHSHVYWYRQLPEEGLKFMVYLQKENIIDESGMPKERFSAEFPKEGPSILRIQQVVRGDSAAYFCASSHEVASGRDTQYFGPGTRLTVL.

V usage is TRBV11-2 and J usage is TRBJ2-7, with D perhaps matching TRBD2 (6 bases). The CDR3 is 16 amino acids. Germline V lookup: CDR1 SGHAT, CDR2 FQNNGV. V was shortened by 2 bases and J by 3 bases, with 17 bases between the two germline ends. CDR3 loop: CASSLYSRDSFYEQYF. The CDR3 DNA reads TGTGCCAGCAGCTTATATTCCCGGGACTCGTTCTACGAGCAGTACTTC.

The chain combines TRBV29-1 with TRBJ2-1; D is possibly TRBD1 (7 bases). The CDR3 covers 14 residues. Germline V gives CDR1 SQVTM, CDR2 ANQGSEA. Trimming removed 3 bases from V and 8 bases from J, with 17 bases in between. The CDR3 loop is CSVDGLRGRDEQFF. DNA for the CDR3: TGCAGCGTTGACGGACTAAGGGGGCGGGATGAGCAGTTCTTC.

The rearrangement uses TRBV28 and TRBJ2-1; no definite D call. Per the germline V gene, CDR1 is MDHEN and CDR2 is SYDVKM. V lost 2 bases to trimming and J lost 10 bases, with 6 bases between them. The CDR3 length is 11 residues. The DNA for the CDR3 is TGTGCCAGCAGTTTAGCCGAGGAGCAGTTCTTC. It codes for CASSLAEEQFF.

The V gene is TRBV7-9, the J gene TRBJ2-3; D is unclear. Looked up from germline, CDR1 is SEHNR and CDR2 is FQNEAQ (reference sequence). The CDR3 spans 15 residues. V was trimmed by 1 base and J by 0 bases, leaving 8 bases between them. CDR3 residues: CASSLGLPSTDTQYF. The CDR3, as DNA: TGTGCCAGCAGCTTAGGGTTACCTAGCACAGATACGCAGTATTTT. The full variable domain, its missing parts supplied by reference TRBV7-9 and TRBJ2-3, is DTGVSQNPRHKITKRGQNVTFRCDPISEHNRLYWYRQTLGQGPEFLTYFQNEAQLEKSRLLSDRFSAERPKGSFSTLEIQRTEQGDSAMYLCASSLGLPSTDTQYFGPGTRLTVL.

The chain joins TRBV6-1 to TRBJ2-7, with 10 bases identical to TRBD1. V trimming: 4 bases; J trimming: 6 bases; junction bases outside the gene matches: 9. The CDR3 has 15 amino acids. Germline V CDR1 and CDR2: MNHNS, SASEGT. The CDR3 DNA follows: TGTGCCAGCAGTGTACGGGACAGGGGCTCTTTCGAGCAGTACTTC. It codes for CASSVRDRGSFEQYF.

V usage is TRBV15 and J usage is TRBJ2-7; possible D gene TRBD2, 6 bases. The V end was cut by 5 bases, the J end by 5 bases, with 19 bases between. CDR1 is LNHNV, CDR2 YYDKDF, per germline (reference sequence). This CDR3 is built from 15 residues. CDR3 protein: CATSLPGAAANEQYF. In DNA, the CDR3 is TGTGCCACCAGCCTCCCGGGAGCTGCGGCAAACGAGCAGTACTTC.

Comment on this clone: The same CDR3 can be traced to other DNA sequences in this sample. The rearrangement joins TRBV6-5 to TRBJ2-1; no firm D call. Per the germline V gene, CDR1 is MNHEY and CDR2 is SVGAGI. The CDR3 contains 11 residues. The ends were cut back, 6 bases at V and 3 bases at J, with 3 bases in the middle. The CDR3 sequence: CASRGYNEQFF. The CDR3 DNA reads as TGTGCCAGCAGAGGCTACAATGAGCAGTTCTTC.

The rearrangement links TRBV6-5 to TRBJ2-7; 7 bases match TRBD1. The CDR3 consists of 16 residues. Germline CDR1 is MNHEY and CDR2 is SVGAGI. J lost 3 bases, V lost 2 bases, and 10 bases had no gene match. DNA of the CDR3: TGTGCCAGCAGTTACGACAGGGCCTCTCTGGGCTACGAGCAGTACTTC. This sequence encodes CASSYDRASLGYEQYF.

In its sample, this clone was seen once. The CDR3 DNA reads as TGTGCCAGCAGCGTCACTAGCGGCCATAACACCGGGGAGCTGTTTTTT. This gives the protein CASSVTSGHNTGELFF. The chain is built from TRBV11-3 and TRBJ2-2, with 8 bases matching TRBD2. V gave up 5 bases and J gave up 2 bases; unmatched junction bases: 7. The CDR3 extends over 16 amino acids. CDR1 is SGHNT, CDR2 YENEEA, per germline.

As to this clone: The same CDR3 can be traced to other DNA sequences in this sample. The gene calls are TRBV5-1 and TRBJ2-7; no clear D. The CDR3 extends over 13 amino acids. Trimming pared 2 bases from V and 3 bases from J, leaving 9 bases between. Looked up from germline, CDR1 is SGHRS and CDR2 is YFSETQ. The CDR3 coding sequence is TGCGCCAGCAGCTTAGATCTTGGCTACGAGCAGTACTTC. This gives the protein CASSLDLGYEQYF.

This chain connects TRBV7-3 to TRBJ2-1; the D call may be TRBD1 or TRBD2 (5 bases each). This CDR3 has 13 residues. Trimming pared 4 bases from V and 7 bases from J, leaving 11 bases between. Germline CDR1 is SGHTA and CDR2 is FQGTGA. The DNA of the CDR3 is TGTGCCAGCAGCTCGGGACCCGGGAATGAGCAGTTCTTC. It is translated as CASSSGPGNEQFF.

The gene calls are TRBV5-5 and TRBJ2-2; D unresolved. Germline values: CDR1 SGHKS, CDR2 YYEKEE (reference sequence). CDR3 length: 13 residues. Trimming pared 6 bases from V and 6 bases from J, leaving 12 bases between. CDR3 region: CASTPILPGELFF. For the CDR3, the DNA is TGTGCCAGCACCCCTATCTTGCCCGGGGAGCTGTTTTTT.

The J gene is TRBJ2-3, the V gene TRBV5-1; 9 bases are shared with TRBD1. Germline CDR1 SGHRS, CDR2 YFSETQ. This CDR3 comprises 16 residues. Germline trimming cut 0 bases from V and 2 bases from J; bases unmatched to any gene: 4. CDR3 sequence: CASSLGTGDFTDTQYF. The CDR3 nucleotides read TGCGCCAGCAGCTTGGGGACAGGGGATTTCACAGATACGCAGTATTTT.

J is TRBJ1-3 and V is TRBV10-3; 8 nucleotides align to TRBD1. The CDR3 spans 16 residues. J was trimmed by 3 bases and V by 3 bases; bases with no gene match: 7. Germline V gene lookup returns CDR1 ENHRY and CDR2 SYGVKD. This chain's CDR3 is CAISDSRGPSGNTIYF. The CDR3 DNA reads TGTGCCATCAGTGATAGCAGGGGGCCTAGTGGAAACACCATATATTTT.

The rearrangement uses TRBV7-3 and TRBJ2-1, with 8 nucleotides matching TRBD1. The germline V gene has CDR1 SGHTA and CDR2 FQGTGA. The CDR3 has 19 residues. V was pared by 1 base and J by 6 bases, with 17 bases of the junction left unmatched. CDR3 residues: CASSLMPVGRGQEGNEQFF. The CDR3 DNA follows: TGTGCCAGCAGCTTAATGCCGGTTGGCAGGGGGCAAGAGGGCAATGAGCAGTTCTTC. Based on the CDR3 plus reference TRBV7-3 and TRBJ2-1, the full variable domain is GAGVSQTPSNKVTEKGKYVELRCDPISGHTALYWYRQSLGQGPEFLIYFQGTGAADDSGLPNDRFFAVRPEGSVSTLKIQRTERGDSAVYLCASSLMPVGRGQEGNEQFFGPGTRLTVL.

The chain has TRBV30 and TRBJ2-5, with 7 bases lining up with TRBD2. J gave up 1 base and V 2 bases, and 7 bases lay outside the gene matches. There are 15 residues in the CDR3. Germline CDR1 and CDR2: GTSNPN and SVGIG (reference sequence). CDR3 bases: TGTGCCTGGAGTAAGGGTGGGAGGGTCCAAGAGACCCAGTACTTC. This translates into CAWSKGGRVQETQYF.

The chain employs TRBV28 and TRBJ2-2, with D possibly called TRBD1 or TRBD2 (5 bases each). V was clipped by 5 bases and J by 5 bases, with 15 bases between them. CDR1 and CDR2 (germline): MDHEN, SYDVKM. There are 15 residues in the CDR3. In DNA, the CDR3 is TGTGCCAGCAGTCCCCCCAGGTGGGGGACCGGGGAGCTGTTTTTT. Encoded protein: CASSPPRWGTGELFF.

V and J are TRBV15 and TRBJ1-5; D unclear. CDR3 length: 19 amino acids. Per the germline V gene, CDR1 is LNHNV and CDR2 is YYDKDF (reference sequence). The V gene lost 1 base and the J gene lost 2 bases, with 21 bases spanning the gap. CDR3 loop: CATSRVFGRRAYGNQPQHF. The CDR3 DNA sequence: TGTGCCACCAGCAGAGTGTTTGGGCGACGAGCGTATGGCAATCAGCCCCAGCATTTT.

V usage is TRBV4-1 and J usage is TRBJ2-3; no firm D call. This CDR3 region has 14 residues. The V gene lost 0 bases and the J gene lost 4 bases, with 8 bases spanning the gap. Germline CDR1 MGHRA, CDR2 YSYEKL. The CDR3 loop is CASSQERWADTQYF. The CDR3 DNA reads TGCGCCAGCAGCCAAGAGAGATGGGCAGATACGCAGTATTTT.

Turning to this clone: This specimen includes other DNA sequences encoding the same CDR3. The gene calls are TRBV7-9 and TRBJ1-1; D may be TRBD1 (5 bases). Between the trimmed V and J ends, which lost 1 base and 0 bases, there was a span of 6 bases. Germline V gene lookup returns CDR1 SEHNR and CDR2 FQNEAQ (reference sequence). The CDR3 runs to 14 residues. CDR3 in DNA: TGTGCCAGCAGCTTAGGAGGGGTGAACACTGAAGCTTTCTTT. The encoded protein is CASSLGGVNTEAFF.